The clone carrying this T cell receptor beta chain was detected ten times or more. Its target is unknown. Hyperthyroidism patients were newly diagnosed, had disease duration under 2 months, and were aged 18 to 65 years. Pregnant or lactating patients were excluded, as were those with uncontrolled infection or other autoimmune disease. When hyperthyroidism was first diagnosed, the blood sample was taken, preceding any ophthalmopathy symptoms. Germline lookup yields CDR1 MDHEN and CDR2 SYDVKM. Trimming cost V 6 bases and J 5 bases, with 11 bases left between them. This CDR3 contains 12 residues. The sample comes from a study of T cells in Graves' hyperthyroidism and ophthalmopathy. Study conclusions and caveats: Ophthalmopathy was predicted by the model a median of around 5.9 months ahead of onset.

RNA transcripts yielded amplified TCR beta CDR3 regions. The TCR CDR3 first-round RT-PCR relied on the HTBI primer set. A single record per CDR3 protein comes from TCRdb applying MiXCR to the multiplex PCR reads. Among 370,000 or so distinct CDR3 sequences listed, 15% to 19% were seen once. The receptor was isolated from a woman younger than 35 with Graves' hyperthyroidism that later progressed to Graves' ophthalmopathy. Sequencing was done on a sample of blood. The V and J genes are TRBV28 and TRBJ2-7; D is perhaps TRBD2 (7 bases). The CDR3, as DNA: TGTGCCAGCAGGGGCGGGGGCCACGAGCAGTACTTC. Its translation is CASRGGGHEQYF. Supplemented by reference TRBV28 and TRBJ2-7, the full variable domain reads DVKVTQSSRYLVKRTGEKVFLECVQDMDHENMFWYRQDPGLGLRLIYFSYDVKMKEKGDIPEGYSVSREKKERFSLILESASTNQTSMYLCASRGGGHEQYFGPGTRLTVT.